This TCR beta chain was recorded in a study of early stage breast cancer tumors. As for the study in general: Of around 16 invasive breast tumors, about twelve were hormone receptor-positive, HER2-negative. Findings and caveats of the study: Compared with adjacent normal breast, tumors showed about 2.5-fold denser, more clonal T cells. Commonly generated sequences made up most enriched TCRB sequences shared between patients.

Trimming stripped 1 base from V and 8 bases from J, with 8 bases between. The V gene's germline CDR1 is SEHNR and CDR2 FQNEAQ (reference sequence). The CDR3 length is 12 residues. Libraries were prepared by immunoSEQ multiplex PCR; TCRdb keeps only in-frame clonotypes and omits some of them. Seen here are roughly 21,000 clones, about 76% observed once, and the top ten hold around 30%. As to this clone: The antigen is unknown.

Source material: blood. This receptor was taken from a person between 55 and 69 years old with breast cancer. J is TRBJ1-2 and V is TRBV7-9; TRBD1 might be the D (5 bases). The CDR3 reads CASSLGRDGYTF. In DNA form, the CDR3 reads TGTGCCAGCAGCTTAGGCAGGGACGGCTACACCTTC.